This passage covers 14 T cell receptor beta chains from one sample sequenced in a study of a mutant IDH1 vaccine in newly diagnosed glioma. Time point denoted: baseline, week 1 (first vaccination visit). The sample's treatment: pre-vaccination baseline after standard-of-care therapy. TCRdb keeps only in-frame clones here, not all; method: immunoSEQ multiplex PCR. The sample yields about 67,000 clones, around 88% seen once. The starting material was peripheral blood mononuclear cells (PBMCs), obtained from a glioma patient treated with radiotherapy, temozolomide or both. The receptors originated from a young woman with glioma. Some clones in this sample may be carry-over from other donors' samples.

This clone was detected a few times. The rearrangement joins TRBV6-1 to TRBJ2-7, with TRBD1 matching 9 bases. CDR3 length: 16 residues. V lost 4 bases, J lost 2 bases, and 9 bases stayed unmatched. CDR1 MNHNS and CDR2 SASEGT come from the germline V gene. The CDR3: CASSVQGTGLTYEQYF. The CDR3 DNA reads as TGTGCCAGCAGTGTCCAAGGGACAGGGTTAACCTACGAGCAGTACTTC.

V gene TRBV29-1 combines with J gene TRBJ2-5; D may be TRBD1 (5 bases). The CDR3 runs to 12 residues. Germline V gene lookup returns CDR1 SQVTM and CDR2 ANQGSEA. V was pared by 8 bases and J by 2 bases, with 12 bases between. In DNA, the CDR3 is TGCAGCACCGGTGCAGGGCAAGAGACCCAGTACTTC. This sequence encodes CSTGAGQETQYF. Complete variable domain (other parts from reference TRBV29-1 and TRBJ2-5): SAVISQKPSRDICQRGTSLTIQCQVDSQVTMMFWYRQQPGQSLTLIATANQGSEATYESGFVIDKFPISRPNLTFSTLTVSNMSPEDSSIYLCSTGAGQETQYFGPGTRLLVL.

The rearrangement links TRBV18 to TRBJ1-1; the D is unclear. The V end was cut by 4 bases, the J end by 4 bases, with 10 bases between. CDR1 KGHSH and CDR2 LQKENI come from the germline V gene. The CDR3 extends over 13 amino acids. CDR3 coding DNA: TGTGCCAGCTCACGAGTTGAAGGCACTGAAGCTTTCTTT. Translation gives CASSRVEGTEAFF.

This chain joins TRBV9 and TRBJ2-3; D uncertain. The CDR3 is 16 amino acids. Trimming removed 0 bases at V and 2 bases at J, with 13 bases between. Germline CDR1 is SGDLS and CDR2 is YYNGEE. The CDR3 coding sequence is TGTGCCAGCAGCGTAGAATCCAGAGCACACACAGATACGCAGTATTTT. Its translation: CASSVESRAHTDTQYF.

This rearrangement joins TRBV14 to TRBJ2-5; D remains unclear. Germline loops: CDR1 SGHDN, CDR2 FVKESK. The length of the CDR3 is 14 residues. V was pared by 0 bases and J by 5 bases, with 10 bases between. DNA of the CDR3: TGTGCCAGCAGCCAAGAGAATTCGAGGGAGACCCAGTACTTC. It specifies CASSQENSRETQYF.

In this sample, this clone turned up once. The chain uses TRBV19 and TRBJ1-1, with a weak D call TRBD1 (6 bases). V lost 3 bases, J lost 4 bases, and 12 bases lay in between. CDR1 is LNHDA and CDR2 is SQIVND in the germline V gene (reference sequence). CDR3 length: 14 amino acids. The CDR3 sequence is CASSISQGGTEAFF. The CDR3 coding sequence is TGTGCCAGTAGTATTTCACAGGGTGGCACTGAAGCTTTCTTT.

This clone was recorded once. The genes are TRBV14 and TRBJ2-7; the D is unclear. The germline CDR1 and CDR2 sequences are SGHDN and FVKESK. The CDR3 extends over 14 amino acids. Trimming shortened V by 4 bases and J by 0 bases, and 10 bases separated the two germline ends. CDR3 DNA: TGTGCCAGCAGCCCGATAGTATTCTCCTACGAGCAGTACTTC. Its protein product is CASSPIVFSYEQYF.

The J gene is TRBJ2-2, the V gene TRBV14, with D unclear. The CDR3 is made up of 14 amino acids. Germline CDR1 SGHDN, CDR2 FVKESK. Trimming took 1 base from V and 3 from J, leaving 6 bases between them. The CDR3 nucleotides are TGTGCCAGCAGCCAAGGGTTTTACACCGGGGAGCTGTTTTTT. Protein product: CASSQGFYTGELFF.

The V gene is TRBV29-1, the J gene TRBJ1-3; D is unclear. CDR1 is SQVTM and CDR2 is ANQGSEA in the germline V gene. V lost 4 bases and J lost 0, with 7 bases in between. CDR3 length equals 13 residues. CDR3 sequence reads: CSVGTASGNTIYF. The CDR3 coding sequence is TGCAGCGTTGGGACTGCCTCTGGAAACACCATATATTTT.

The chain has TRBV19 and TRBJ1-5, with D unresolved. The CDR3 loop spans 15 amino acids. V dropped 1 base and J dropped 0 bases, with 7 bases sitting between them. Germline lookup yields CDR1 LNHDA and CDR2 SQIVND (reference sequence). The CDR3 sequence is CASSIALSSNQPQHF. CDR3 nucleotide sequence: TGTGCCAGTAGTATAGCTCTTTCTAGCAATCAGCCCCAGCATTTT.

This chain uses TRBV21-1 with TRBJ2-7; TRBD2 is taken as the D call from the table, unchecked against the DNA. TRBV21-1 is a pseudogene segment. The CDR3 runs 16 residues. The CDR3 DNA reads TGTGCCAGCAGTTCTAGGGAGCGGGAGGGCCGAGACGAGCAGTACTTC. It yields the protein CASSSREREGRDEQYF.

V usage is TRBV27 and J usage is TRBJ2-1; tentative D call: TRBD1 (6 bases). This CDR3 has 14 amino acids. Germline V lookup: CDR1 MNHEY, CDR2 SMNVEV (reference sequence). The ends were cut back, 5 bases at V and 3 bases at J, with 11 bases in the middle. The CDR3 coding sequence is TGTGCCAGCAGTCACAACAGGGTCTACAATGAGCAGTTCTTC. It encodes CASSHNRVYNEQFF.

The chain recombines TRBV5-4 with TRBJ1-1; 8 nucleotides align to TRBD1. Unmatched junction bases numbered 10, after V lost 4 bases and J lost 5 bases. CDR3 length: 15 amino acids. CDR1 and CDR2 (germline): SGHNT, YYREEE (reference sequence). The DNA for the CDR3 is TGTGCCAGCAGCGTCCCACAGGGGGGCCAGACTGAAGCTTTCTTT. This gives the protein CASSVPQGGQTEAFF.

The J gene is TRBJ2-7, the V gene TRBV9, with D perhaps assigned TRBD1 or TRBD2 (6 bases each). Per the germline V gene, CDR1 is SGDLS and CDR2 is YYNGEE. The CDR3 consists of 14 residues. The V gene lost 4 bases and the J gene lost 8 bases, with 19 bases spanning the gap. The CDR3 reads CASSPQDGGGQQYF. CDR3 DNA: TGTGCCAGCAGCCCTCAGGACGGAGGGGGACAGCAGTACTTC.